Given below is one T cell receptor beta chain in context. The data originate from a study of blood T cell repertoires in COVID-19. Study overall: Some COVID-19 samples were acute and others convalescent; all came from the United States, Italy and Spain. From T cells, B-cell-depleted T cells, or PBMCs came the material, which was cDNA or gDNA.

In the original processing: Amplification of reference gene primers was used by the study to estimate nucleated cell counts. Method: immunoSEQ multiplex PCR; TCRdb's copy keeps in-frame clones and lacks some. That table furnishes V, J and clone size, whereas the DNA furnished D and trimming. Of 100,000 to 150,000 clones listed, approximately 86% were seen once; the top ten hold around 10%. Patients at the Seattle site were enrolled during active infection and followed longitudinally. This CDR3 region has 16 residues. Per germline, CDR1 SGHVS and CDR2 FNYEAQ. Between the trimmed V and J ends, which lost 4 bases and 2 bases, there was a span of 15 bases.

The sequence was obtained from a woman in her sixties or seventies with COVID-19, enrolled during active disease. The gene calls are TRBV7-6 and TRBJ1-3; D not resolved. Material: peripheral blood. The CDR3 nucleotides are TGTGCCAGCAGCTCAATGATCCCGGGAGCTGGAAACACCATATATTTT. Protein: CASSSMIPGAGNTIYF. Full variable domain (outside the CDR3, taken from reference TRBV7-6 and TRBJ1-3): GAGVSQSPRYKVTKRGQDVALRCDPISGHVSLYWYRQALGQGPEFLTYFNYEAQQDKSGLPNDRFSAERPEGSISTLTIQRTEQRDSAMYRCASSSMIPGAGNTIYFGEGSWLTVV.